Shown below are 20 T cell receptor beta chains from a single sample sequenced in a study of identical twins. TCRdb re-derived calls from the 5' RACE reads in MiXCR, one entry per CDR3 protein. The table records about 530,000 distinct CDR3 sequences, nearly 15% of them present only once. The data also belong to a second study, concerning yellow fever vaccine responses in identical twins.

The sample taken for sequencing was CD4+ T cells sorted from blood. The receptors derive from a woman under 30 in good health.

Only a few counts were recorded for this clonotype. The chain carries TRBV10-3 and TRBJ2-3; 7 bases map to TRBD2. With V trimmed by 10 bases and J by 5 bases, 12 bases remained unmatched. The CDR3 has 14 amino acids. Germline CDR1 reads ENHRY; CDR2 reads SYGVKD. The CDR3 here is CATSGTGPIDTQYF. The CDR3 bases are TGTGCCACCAGCGGGACGGGGCCGATAGATACGCAGTATTTT.

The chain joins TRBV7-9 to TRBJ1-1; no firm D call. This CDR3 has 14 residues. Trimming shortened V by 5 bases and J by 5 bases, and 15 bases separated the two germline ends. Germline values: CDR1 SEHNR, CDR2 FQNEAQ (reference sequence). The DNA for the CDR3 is TGTGCCAGCAGCCGTACCGGGCAGAGGACTGAAGCTTTCTTT. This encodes CASSRTGQRTEAFF.

The CDR3 protein is CASRTANEQFF. CDR3 DNA sequence: TGTGCCAGCAGAACAGCCAATGAGCAGTTCTTC. The chain carries TRBV6-6 and TRBJ2-1, with no clear D. Germline CDR1 is MNHNY and CDR2 is SVGAGI (reference sequence). V was clipped by 6 bases and J by 6 bases, with 6 bases between them. The CDR3 runs 11 residues.

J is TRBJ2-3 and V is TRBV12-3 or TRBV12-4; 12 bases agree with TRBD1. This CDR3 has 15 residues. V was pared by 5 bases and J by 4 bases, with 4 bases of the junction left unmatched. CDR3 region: CASSTGTGGADTQYF. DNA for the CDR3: TGTGCCAGCAGTACCGGGACAGGGGGCGCAGATACGCAGTATTTT.

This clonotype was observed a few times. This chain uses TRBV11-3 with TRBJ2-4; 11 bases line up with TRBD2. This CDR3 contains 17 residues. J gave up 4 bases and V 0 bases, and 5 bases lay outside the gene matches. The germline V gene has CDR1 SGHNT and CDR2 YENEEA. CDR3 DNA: TGTGCCAGCAGCTTAGAGGTGGGACTAGCGGTAAAAAACATTCAGTACTTC. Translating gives CASSLEVGLAVKNIQYF.

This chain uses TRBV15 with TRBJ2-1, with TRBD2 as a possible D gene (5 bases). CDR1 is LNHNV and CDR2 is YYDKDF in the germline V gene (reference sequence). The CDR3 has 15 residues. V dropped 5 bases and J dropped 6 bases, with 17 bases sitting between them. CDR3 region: CATSRTPGKSNEQFF. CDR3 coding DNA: TGTGCCACCAGCCGTACCCCGGGAAAAAGCAATGAGCAGTTCTTC.

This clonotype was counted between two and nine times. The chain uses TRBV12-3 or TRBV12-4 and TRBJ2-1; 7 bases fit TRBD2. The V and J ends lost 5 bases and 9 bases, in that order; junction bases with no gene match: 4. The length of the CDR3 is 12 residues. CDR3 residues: CASSQSGIEQFF. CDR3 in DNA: TGTGCCAGCAGTCAAAGCGGGATTGAGCAGTTCTTC.

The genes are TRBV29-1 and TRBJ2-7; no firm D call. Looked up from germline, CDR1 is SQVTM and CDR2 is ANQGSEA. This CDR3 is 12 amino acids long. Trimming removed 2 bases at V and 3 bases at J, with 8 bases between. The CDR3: CSVESAIYEQYF. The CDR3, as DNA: TGCAGCGTTGAATCGGCCATCTACGAGCAGTACTTC.

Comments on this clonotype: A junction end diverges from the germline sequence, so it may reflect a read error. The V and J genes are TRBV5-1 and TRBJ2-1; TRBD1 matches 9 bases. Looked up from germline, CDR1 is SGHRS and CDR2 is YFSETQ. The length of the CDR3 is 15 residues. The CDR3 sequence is CASRLDTGGANEQFF. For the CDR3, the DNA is TGCGCCAGCAGATTGGATACAGGGGGCGCGAATGAGCAGTTCTTC.

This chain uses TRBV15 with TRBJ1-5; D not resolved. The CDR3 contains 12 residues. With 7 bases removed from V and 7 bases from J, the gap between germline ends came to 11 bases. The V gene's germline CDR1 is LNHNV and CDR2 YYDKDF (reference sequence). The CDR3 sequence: CATTRDTQPQHF. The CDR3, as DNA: TGTGCCACCACTAGGGATACGCAGCCCCAGCATTTT.

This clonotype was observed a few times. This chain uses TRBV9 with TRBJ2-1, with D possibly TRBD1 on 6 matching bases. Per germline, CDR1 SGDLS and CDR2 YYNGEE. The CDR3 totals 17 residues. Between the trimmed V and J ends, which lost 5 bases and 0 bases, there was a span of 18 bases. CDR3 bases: TGTGCCAGCAGTGCTAGACAGGTACCACCCTCCTACAATGAGCAGTTCTTC. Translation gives CASSARQVPPSYNEQFF.

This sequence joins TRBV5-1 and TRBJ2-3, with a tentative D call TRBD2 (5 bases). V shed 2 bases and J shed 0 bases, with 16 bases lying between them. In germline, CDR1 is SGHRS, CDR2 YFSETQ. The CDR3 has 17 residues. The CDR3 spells CASSLWASGGSTDTQYF. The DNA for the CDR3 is TGCGCCAGCAGCTTATGGGCGAGCGGAGGTAGCACAGATACGCAGTATTTT. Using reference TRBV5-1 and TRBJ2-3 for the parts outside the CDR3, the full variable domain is KAGVTQTPRYLIKTRGQQVTLSCSPISGHRSVSWYQQTPGQGLQFLFEYFSETQRNKGNFPGRFSGRQFSNSRSEMNVSTLELGDSALYLCASSLWASGGSTDTQYFGPGTRLTVL.

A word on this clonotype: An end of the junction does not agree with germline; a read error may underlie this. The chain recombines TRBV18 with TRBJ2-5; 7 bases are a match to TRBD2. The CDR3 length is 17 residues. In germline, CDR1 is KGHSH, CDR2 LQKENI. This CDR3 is CASSPSGRRERRENQYF. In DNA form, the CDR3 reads TGTGCCAGCTCACCATCGGGTAGGCGGGAGAGGAGAGAGAACCAGTACTTC.

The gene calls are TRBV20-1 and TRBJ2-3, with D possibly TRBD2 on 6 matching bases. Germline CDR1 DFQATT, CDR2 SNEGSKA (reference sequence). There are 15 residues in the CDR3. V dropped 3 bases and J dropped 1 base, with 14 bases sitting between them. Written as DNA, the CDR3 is TGCAGTGCTAGGGTCTCCGGGAGTGGCACAGATACGCAGTATTTT. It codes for CSARVSGSGTDTQYF.

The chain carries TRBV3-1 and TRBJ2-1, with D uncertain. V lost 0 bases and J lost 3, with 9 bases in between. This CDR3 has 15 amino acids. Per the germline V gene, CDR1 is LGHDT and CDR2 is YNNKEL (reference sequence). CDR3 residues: CASSQESGNYNEQFF. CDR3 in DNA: TGTGCCAGCAGCCAAGAAAGTGGAAACTACAATGAGCAGTTCTTC.

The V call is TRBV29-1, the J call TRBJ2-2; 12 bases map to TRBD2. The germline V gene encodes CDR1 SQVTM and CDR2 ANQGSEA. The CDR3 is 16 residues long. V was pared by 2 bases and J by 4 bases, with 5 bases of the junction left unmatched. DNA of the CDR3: TGCAGCGTTGAACCGGGACTAGCGGGCTCCACCGGGGAGCTGTTTTTT. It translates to CSVEPGLAGSTGELFF.

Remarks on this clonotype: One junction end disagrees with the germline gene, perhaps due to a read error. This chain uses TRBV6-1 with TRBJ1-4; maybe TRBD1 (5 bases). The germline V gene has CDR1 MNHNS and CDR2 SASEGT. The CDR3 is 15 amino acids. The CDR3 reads CASTTGEIRWGKPFF. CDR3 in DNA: TGTGCCAGCACCACGGGGGAGATAAGGTGGGGAAAACCGTTTTTT.

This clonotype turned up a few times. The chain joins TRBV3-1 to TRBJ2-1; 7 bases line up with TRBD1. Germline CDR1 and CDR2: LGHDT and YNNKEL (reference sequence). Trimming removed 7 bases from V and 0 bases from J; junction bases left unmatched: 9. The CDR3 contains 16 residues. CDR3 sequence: CASTPNTGASYNEQFF. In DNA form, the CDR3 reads TGTGCCAGCACCCCCAACACAGGGGCCTCCTACAATGAGCAGTTCTTC.

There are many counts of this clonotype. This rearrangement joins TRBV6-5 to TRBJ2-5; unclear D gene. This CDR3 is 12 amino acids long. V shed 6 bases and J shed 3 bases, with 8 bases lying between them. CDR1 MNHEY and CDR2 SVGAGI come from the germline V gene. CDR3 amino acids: CASSQNKETQYF. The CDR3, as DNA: TGTGCCAGCAGCCAAAATAAAGAGACCCAGTACTTC.

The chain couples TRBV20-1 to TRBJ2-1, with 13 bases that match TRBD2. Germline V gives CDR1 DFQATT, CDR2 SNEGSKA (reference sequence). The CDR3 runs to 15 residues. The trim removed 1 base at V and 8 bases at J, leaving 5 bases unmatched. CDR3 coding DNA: TGCAGTGCTAGAGTTACTAGCGGGGGGGCCGATGAGCAGTTCTTC. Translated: CSARVTSGGADEQFF.